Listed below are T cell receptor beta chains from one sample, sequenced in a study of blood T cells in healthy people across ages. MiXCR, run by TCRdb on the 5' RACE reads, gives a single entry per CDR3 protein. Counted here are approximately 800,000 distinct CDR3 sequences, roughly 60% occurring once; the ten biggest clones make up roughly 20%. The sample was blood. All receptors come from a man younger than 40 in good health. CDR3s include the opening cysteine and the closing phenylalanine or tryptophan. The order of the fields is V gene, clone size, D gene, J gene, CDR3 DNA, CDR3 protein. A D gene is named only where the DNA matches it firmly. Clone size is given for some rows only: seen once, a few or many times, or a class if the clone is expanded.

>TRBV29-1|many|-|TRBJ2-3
TGCAGCCTCAGTTTTGGGGGCACAGATACGCAGTATTTT
CSLSFGGTDTQYF
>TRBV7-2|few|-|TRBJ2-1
TGTGCCAGCAGCTTATTAGTCGCGGGGAGAAATGAGCAGTTCTTC
CASSLLVAGRNEQFF
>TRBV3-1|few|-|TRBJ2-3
TGTGCCAGCAGCCAAGGGGGGGGACACACAGATACGCAGTATTTT
CASSQGGGHTDTQYF
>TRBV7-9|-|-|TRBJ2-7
TGTGCCAGCAGCGCTACAGGGCTCGAGCAGTACTTC
CASSATGLEQYF
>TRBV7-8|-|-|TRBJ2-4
TGTGCCAGCAGCAGGGGGAGGACCAAAAACATTCAGTACTTC
CASSRGRTKNIQYF
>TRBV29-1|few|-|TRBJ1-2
TGCAGCGTCATTACCGGGACCTACGATGGCTACACCTTC
CSVITGTYDGYTF
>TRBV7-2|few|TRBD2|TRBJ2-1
TGTGCCAGCAGCTTGCTAGCGGGGGCAAACAATGAGCAGTTCTTC
CASSLLAGANNEQFF
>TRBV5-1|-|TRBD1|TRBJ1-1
TGCGCCAGCAGCAAAGACAGGGCTGCTGAAACTGAAGCTTTCTTT
CASSKDRAAETEAFF
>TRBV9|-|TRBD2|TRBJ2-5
TGTGCCAGCAGCGAAAAGGGACTAGCGGGAGAGACCCAGTACTTC
CASSEKGLAGETQYF
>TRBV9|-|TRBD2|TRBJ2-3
TGTGCCAGCAGCGTAGCTGGTAGCGGGAACACAGATACGCAGTATTTT
CASSVAGSGNTDTQYF
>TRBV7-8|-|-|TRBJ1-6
TGTGCCAGCAGCCCCGCTTTTAATTCACCCCTCCACTTT
CASSPAFNSPLHF
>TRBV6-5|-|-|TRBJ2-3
TGTGCCAGCGCCGATAGGGGCGGTTTAGATATGCAGTATTTT
CASADRGGLDMQYF
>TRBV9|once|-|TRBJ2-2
TGTGCCAGCAGCTGGAGGGCAGACGTCGGAAGCGGGGAGCTGTTTTTT
CASSWRADVGSGELFF
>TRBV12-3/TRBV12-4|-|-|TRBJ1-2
TGTGCCAGCAGTTCTGGGACGACCTATGGCTACACCTTC
CASSSGTTYGYTF
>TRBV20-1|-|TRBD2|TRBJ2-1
TGCAGTGCTAGAGTAGCGGGGCACCACATGGAGCAGTTCTTC
CSARVAGHHMEQFF
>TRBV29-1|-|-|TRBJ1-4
TGCAGCGTTGAAAGGCTAGACCACAATGAAAAACTGTTTTTT
CSVERLDHNEKLFF
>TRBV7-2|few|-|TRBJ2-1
TGTGCCAGCAGCTTAGAGAGGGGGACGGGTCCCAATGAGCAGTTCTTC
CASSLERGTGPNEQFF
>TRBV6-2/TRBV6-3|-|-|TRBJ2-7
TGTGCCAGCACTAAAACCGGGACTTCCAACTACGAGCAGTACTTC
CASTKTGTSNYEQYF
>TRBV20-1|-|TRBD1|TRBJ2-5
TGCAGTGCTGGGGGACAGCTTGAGACCCAGTACTTC
CSAGGQLETQYF
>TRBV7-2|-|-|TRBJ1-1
TGTGCCAGCAGATACAACACTGAAGCTTTCTTT
CASRYNTEAFF
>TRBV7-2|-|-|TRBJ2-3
TGTGCCAGCAGCTTAGAAGGGGGGCTCCCCCCTAGCACAGATACGCAGTATTTT
CASSLEGGLPPSTDTQYF
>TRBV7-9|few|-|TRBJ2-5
TGTGCCAGCAGCTCGATCGGAGCGACCCAGTACTTC
CASSSIGATQYF
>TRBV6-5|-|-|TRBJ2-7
TGTGCCAGCAGTGATGGTGGGACCTACGAGCAGTACTTC
CASSDGGTYEQYF
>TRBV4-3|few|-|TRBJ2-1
TGCGCCAGCAGCCAAGAAATGGGACGTTTGGAGCAGTTCTTC
CASSQEMGRLEQFF
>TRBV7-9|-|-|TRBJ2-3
TGTGCCAGCAAGTCGGGGGTACTTACGCAGTATTTT
CASKSGVLTQYF
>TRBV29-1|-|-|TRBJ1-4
TGCAGCGTTAAGACAGTCACAACTAATGAAAAACTGTTTTTT
CSVKTVTTNEKLFF